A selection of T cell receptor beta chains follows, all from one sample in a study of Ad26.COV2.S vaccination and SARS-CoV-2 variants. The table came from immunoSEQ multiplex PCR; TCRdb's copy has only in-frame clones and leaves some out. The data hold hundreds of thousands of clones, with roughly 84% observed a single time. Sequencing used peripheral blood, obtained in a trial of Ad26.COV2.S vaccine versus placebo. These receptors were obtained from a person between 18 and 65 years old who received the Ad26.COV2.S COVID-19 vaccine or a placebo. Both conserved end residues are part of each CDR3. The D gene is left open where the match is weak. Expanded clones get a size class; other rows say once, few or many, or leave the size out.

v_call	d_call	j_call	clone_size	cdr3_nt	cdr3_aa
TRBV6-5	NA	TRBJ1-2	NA	TGTGCCACCTCACGGTATGGCTACACCTTC	CATSRYGYTF
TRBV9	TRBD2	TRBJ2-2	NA	TGTGCCAGCAGCGTAGAGTCTAGCGGGGTCAACACCGGGGAGCTGTTTTTT	CASSVESSGVNTGELFF
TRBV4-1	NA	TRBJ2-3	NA	TGCGCCAGCAGCCAAGTGGAGGGGGATACGCAGTATTTT	CASSQVEGDTQYF
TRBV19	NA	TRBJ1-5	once	TGTGCCAGTTGCAGGGACATGACGAATCAGCCCCAGCATTTT	CASCRDMTNQPQHF
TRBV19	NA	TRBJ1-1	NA	TGTGCTATCAGGTTGAACACTGAAGCTTTCTTT	CAIRLNTEAFF
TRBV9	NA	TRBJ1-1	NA	TGTGCCAGCAGCGTAGAAGGCACTGAAGCTTTCTTT	CASSVEGTEAFF
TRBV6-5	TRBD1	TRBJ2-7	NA	TGTGCCAGCACGCCTTCTGGGACAGCCTGGGAGCAGTACTTC	CASTPSGTAWEQYF
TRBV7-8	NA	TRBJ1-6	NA	TGTGCCAGCAGCTTAGGTGATTCACCCCTCCACTTT	CASSLGDSPLHF
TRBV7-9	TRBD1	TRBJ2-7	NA	TGTGCCATCGGGACAGGGGCGTACGAGCAGTACTTC	CAIGTGAYEQYF
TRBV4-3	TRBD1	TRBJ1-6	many	TGCGCCAGCAGCCAAGAGCCAGGGGGCAATTCACCCCTCCACTTT	CASSQEPGGNSPLHF
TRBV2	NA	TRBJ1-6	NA	TGTGCCAGCAGCCAACAGCCTTTCAATTCACCCCTCCACTTT	CASSQQPFNSPLHF
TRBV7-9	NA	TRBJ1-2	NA	TGTGCCAGCAACAGGGCAGGAGACCGAAACTATGGCTACACCTTC	CASNRAGDRNYGYTF
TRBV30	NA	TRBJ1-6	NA	TGTGCCTGGAGTGTTGGACGAACACGGGCCTTCAATTCACCCCTCCACTTT	CAWSVGRTRAFNSPLHF
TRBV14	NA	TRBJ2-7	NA	TGTGCCAGCAGCCAAGTTCCGAGGGACTACGAGCAGTACTTC	CASSQVPRDYEQYF
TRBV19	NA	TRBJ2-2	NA	TGTGCCAGTAGTGTCGGGCCCACCGGGGAGCTGTTTTTT	CASSVGPTGELFF
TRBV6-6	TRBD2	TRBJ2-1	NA	TGTGCCAGCAGTCCCGTGAGCGGGGAATACAATGAGCAGTTCTTC	CASSPVSGEYNEQFF
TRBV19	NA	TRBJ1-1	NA	TGTGCCAGTAGTATATCCATGAACACTGAAGCTTTCTTT	CASSISMNTEAFF
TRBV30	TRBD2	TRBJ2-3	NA	TGTGCCTGGAGTTCCGGACTAGCGGGGAACACAGATACGCAGTATTTT	CAWSSGLAGNTDTQYF
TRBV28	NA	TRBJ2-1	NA	TGTGCCAGCAGTTCTGAACCCTTCAATAGTCCCCTTTACAATGAGCAGTTCTTC	CASSSEPFNSPLYNEQFF
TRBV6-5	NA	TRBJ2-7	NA	TGTGCCAGCAGTTCTAACAGAGGCGAGCAGTACTTC	CASSSNRGEQYF
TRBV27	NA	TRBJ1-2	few	TGTGCCAGCAGTTTAGGCCCTGTCTATGGCTACACCTTC	CASSLGPVYGYTF
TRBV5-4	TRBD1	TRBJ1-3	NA	TGTGCCAGCAGCTTGGGGGGACAGGGGGCTCACAGCTCTGGAAACACCATATATTTT	CASSLGGQGAHSSGNTIYF
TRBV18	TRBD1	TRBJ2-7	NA	TGTGCCAGCTCACCACCTGTCACAGGGGTCGAGCAGTACTTC	CASSPPVTGVEQYF
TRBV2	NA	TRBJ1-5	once	TGTGCCAGCACTATGGACATAAGCAATCAGCCCCAGCATTTT	CASTMDISNQPQHF
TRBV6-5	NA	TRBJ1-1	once	TGTGCCAGCACCAAGAATATTAACACTGAAGCTTTCTTT	CASTKNINTEAFF
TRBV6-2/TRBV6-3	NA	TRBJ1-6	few	TGTGCCAGCAGTAACGGGGGCGCGTATTCACCCCTCCACTTT	CASSNGGAYSPLHF
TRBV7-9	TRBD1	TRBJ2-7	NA	TGTGCCAGCACCTCTACTAAAACAGGGGGCAGGCACGAGCAGTACTTC	CASTSTKTGGRHEQYF
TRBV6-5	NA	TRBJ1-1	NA	TGTGCCAGCACCGTAAACAGGGTGGGCACTGAAGCTTTCTTT	CASTVNRVGTEAFF
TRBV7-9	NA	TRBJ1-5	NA	TGTGCCAGCAGCTTCGGGGGGGCGAATCAGCCCCAGCATTTT	CASSFGGANQPQHF
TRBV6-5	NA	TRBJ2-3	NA	TGTGCCAGCAGGTTAGGGGCCAGCACAGATACGCAGTATTTT	CASRLGASTDTQYF
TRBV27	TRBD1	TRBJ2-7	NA	TGTGCCAGCACCAGAACCGGGACAGACTCCTACGAGCAGTACTTC	CASTRTGTDSYEQYF
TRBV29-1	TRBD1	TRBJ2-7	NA	TGCAGCGTTGGGGACAGGGTCACTGGGCAGTACTTC	CSVGDRVTGQYF
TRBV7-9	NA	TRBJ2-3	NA	TGTGCCAGCAGCTTATGGGAATCTCCTGGCACAGATACGCAGTATTTT	CASSLWESPGTDTQYF
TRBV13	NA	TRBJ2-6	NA	TGTGCCAGCAGCTTAGACGGCCGCTCTGGGGCCAACGTCCTGACTTTC	CASSLDGRSGANVLTF
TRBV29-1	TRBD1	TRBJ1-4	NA	TGCAGCGTTGAAACCCCCCCCGGCAGGGGGACCGGGGAACTGTTTTTT	CSVETPPGRGTGELFF
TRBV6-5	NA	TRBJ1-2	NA	TGTGCCAGCAGTTACGGCACTAACTATGGCTACACCTTC	CASSYGTNYGYTF
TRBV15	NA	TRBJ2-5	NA	TGTGCCACCAGCAGACTCGGGACCCGGGGAACCCAGTACTTC	CATSRLGTRGTQYF
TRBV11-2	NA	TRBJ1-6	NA	TGTGCCAGCAGCTACCGGAGGGACGAGGGTTCACCCCTCCACTTT	CASSYRRDEGSPLHF
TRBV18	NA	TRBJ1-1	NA	TGTGCCAGCTCACCAGTCCAGGGCGGGGTGAACACTGAAGCTTTCTTT	CASSPVQGGVNTEAFF
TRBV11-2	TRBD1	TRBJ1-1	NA	TGTGCCAGCAGCTTGGGGACAGGGCGGAACACTGAAGCTTTCTTT	CASSLGTGRNTEAFF
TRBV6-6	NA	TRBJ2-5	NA	TGTGCCAGCAGTTACTCGAGGGGGGGGGCCTCAGAGACCCAGTACTTC	CASSYSRGGASETQYF
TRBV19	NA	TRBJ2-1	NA	TGTGCCAGTAGTTCATCCCGGGGTTTTGAGCAGTTCTTC	CASSSSRGFEQFF
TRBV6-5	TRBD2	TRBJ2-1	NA	TGTGCCACCCGACTAGCGGGGGCCTCCCGGGAGCAGTTCTTC	CATRLAGASREQFF
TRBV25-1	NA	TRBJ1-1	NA	TGTGCCAGCAGTGCTCAGGAGGCGGTTTTAACGAACACTGAAGCTTTCTTT	CASSAQEAVLTNTEAFF
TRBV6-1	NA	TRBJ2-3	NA	TGTGCCAGCAGTGACAGGGACTTTCTCACAGATACGCAGTATTTT	CASSDRDFLTDTQYF
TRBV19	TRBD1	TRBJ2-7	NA	TGTGCCAGTAGTACGACAGGGGCAACCTACGAGCAGTACTTC	CASSTTGATYEQYF